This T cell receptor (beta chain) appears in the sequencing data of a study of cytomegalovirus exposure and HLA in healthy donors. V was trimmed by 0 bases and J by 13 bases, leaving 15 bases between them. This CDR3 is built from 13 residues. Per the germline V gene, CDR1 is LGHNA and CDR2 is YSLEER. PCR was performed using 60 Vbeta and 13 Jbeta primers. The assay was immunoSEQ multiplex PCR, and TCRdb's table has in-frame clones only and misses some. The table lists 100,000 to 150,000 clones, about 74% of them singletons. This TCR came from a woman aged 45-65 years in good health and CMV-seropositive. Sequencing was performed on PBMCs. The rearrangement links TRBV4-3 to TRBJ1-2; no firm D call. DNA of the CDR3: TGCGCCAGCAGCCAAGAAGGGAGCGCGGTATGCACCTTC. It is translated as CASSQEGSAVCTF.